A selection of T cell receptor beta chains follows, all from one sample in a study of blood T cell repertoires in COVID-19. Assay: immunoSEQ multiplex PCR; the TCRdb copy retains only in-frame clones and omits some. The repertoire holds 90,000 to 120,000 clones, with less than 75% as singletons. The sample was peripheral blood. The receptors stem from a woman between 35 and 50 years old with acute or convalescent COVID-19. CDR3s include the opening cysteine and the closing phenylalanine or tryptophan. The D gene is left open where the match is weak. Part of the rows lack a size; the others show once, few, many or a class for expanded clones.

size: .; V: TRBV30; J: TRBJ1-3; D: .; DNA: TGTGCCTGGAGTCCGCAGTACGGAAACACCATATATTTT; CDR3: CAWSPQYGNTIYF
size: .; V: TRBV29-1; J: TRBJ1-5; D: .; DNA: TGCAGCGTAGCACTCCAGGGTAATAGCAATCAGCCCCAGCATTTT; CDR3: CSVALQGNSNQPQHF
size: .; V: TRBV30; J: TRBJ1-6; D: TRBD1; DNA: TGTGCCTGGCACCGGGACAGGGGGTATTCACCCCTCCACTTT; CDR3: CAWHRDRGYSPLHF
size: .; V: TRBV20-1; J: TRBJ1-2; D: .; DNA: TGCAGTGTCGGAGGGGTAAGGGGCTACACCTTC; CDR3: CSVGGVRGYTF
size: .; V: TRBV2; J: TRBJ1-4; D: .; DNA: TGTGCCAGCAGCTACGGAGGGAATAATGAAAAACTGTTTTTT; CDR3: CASSYGGNNEKLFF
size: once; V: TRBV6-5; J: TRBJ1-1; D: TRBD1; DNA: TGTGCCAGCAATACACAGGGGGCCGGCGACACTGAAGCTTTCTTT; CDR3: CASNTQGAGDTEAFF
size: once; V: TRBV18; J: TRBJ2-5; D: .; DNA: TGTGCCAGCTCACCGGATACGGGACTGCAAGAGACCCAGTACTTC; CDR3: CASSPDTGLQETQYF
size: .; V: TRBV13; J: TRBJ2-5; D: .; DNA: TGTGCCAGCAGCTTAGGGGAGTACCAAGAGACCCAGTACTTC; CDR3: CASSLGEYQETQYF
size: .; V: TRBV28; J: TRBJ1-3; D: .; DNA: TGTGCCAGCAGCCCCGTAGGCGCGGCCATATATTTT; CDR3: CASSPVGAAIYF
size: .; V: TRBV2; J: TRBJ2-4; D: TRBD2; DNA: TGTGCCAGCGGGGGGGCGACTAGCGGGGGCCCGCTAGCTAAAAACATTCAGTACTTC; CDR3: CASGGATSGGPLAKNIQYF
size: .; V: TRBV11-2; J: TRBJ2-7; D: .; DNA: TGTGCCAGCAGCTTTGGGGGACTCCTCTACGAGCAGTACTTC; CDR3: CASSFGGLLYEQYF
size: .; V: TRBV10-3; J: TRBJ1-4; D: .; DNA: TGTGCCATCAGTGCGGGATCAGCAACTAATGAAAAACTGTTTTTT; CDR3: CAISAGSATNEKLFF
size: many; V: TRBV4-1; J: TRBJ1-4; D: .; DNA: TGCGCCAGCAGCCCGCGGACAGATTCAACTAATGAAAAACTGTTTTTT; CDR3: CASSPRTDSTNEKLFF
size: .; V: TRBV28; J: TRBJ2-4; D: .; DNA: TGTGCCAGCAGGCTTCCAGGGAAAAACATTCAGTACTTC; CDR3: CASRLPGKNIQYF
size: .; V: TRBV28; J: TRBJ2-3; D: TRBD2; DNA: TGTGCCAGCAGTTTACCGGGGGGGACCACAGATACGCAGTATTTT; CDR3: CASSLPGGTTDTQYF
size: .; V: TRBV6-2/TRBV6-3; J: TRBJ2-7; D: .; DNA: TGTGCCAGCAGTTACTCTAGCGAGCAGTACTTC; CDR3: CASSYSSEQYF
size: .; V: TRBV5-1; J: TRBJ2-7; D: TRBD2; DNA: TGCGCCAGCAGACAACAGACTAGCCCGGACTACGAGCAGTACTTC; CDR3: CASRQQTSPDYEQYF
size: .; V: TRBV4-2; J: TRBJ2-7; D: TRBD2; DNA: TGTGCCAGCAGCCAAGGACTAGCGGTCTACGAGCAGTACTTC; CDR3: CASSQGLAVYEQYF
size: .; V: TRBV28; J: TRBJ1-2; D: TRBD1; DNA: TGTGCCAGCAGTTTGCGACAGGGGGATGGCTACACCTTC; CDR3: CASSLRQGDGYTF
size: .; V: TRBV5-1; J: TRBJ2-7; D: .; DNA: TGCGCCAGCAGCAGGACAGCGACCTACGAGCAGTACTTC; CDR3: CASSRTATYEQYF
size: few; V: TRBV28; J: TRBJ1-2; D: TRBD1; DNA: TGTGCCAGCACGGCCGGGACAGGGGGCGCCCGGTATGGCTACACCTTC; CDR3: CASTAGTGGARYGYTF
size: .; V: TRBV30; J: TRBJ2-1; D: TRBD2; DNA: TGTGCCTGGAGGCAGCGGGGGGGTTTCAATGAGCAGTTCTTC; CDR3: CAWRQRGGFNEQFF
size: .; V: TRBV18; J: TRBJ1-1; D: TRBD1; DNA: TGTGCCAGCTCACAGGGGACAGAGGGTCACACTGAAGCTTTCTTT; CDR3: CASSQGTEGHTEAFF
size: .; V: TRBV19; J: TRBJ2-5; D: .; DNA: TGTGCCAGTAGCCGGCCCCAGGGAGGAGAAGAGACCCAGTACTTC; CDR3: CASSRPQGGEETQYF
size: .; V: TRBV3-1/TRBV3-2; J: TRBJ1-6; D: .; DNA: TGTGCCAGCAGCCAAAACCCGGGACACGCTAATTCACCCCTCCACTTT; CDR3: CASSQNPGHANSPLHF
size: .; V: TRBV5-5; J: TRBJ2-1; D: TRBD2; DNA: TGTGCCAGCAGCCCGCGGGGGGACTCCTACAATGAGCAGTTCTTC; CDR3: CASSPRGDSYNEQFF
size: once; V: TRBV4-1; J: TRBJ1-2; D: .; DNA: TGCGCCAGCAGCCAAGATCTGCGGGGCAACTATGGCTACACCTTC; CDR3: CASSQDLRGNYGYTF
size: .; V: TRBV12-3/TRBV12-4; J: TRBJ1-2; D: TRBD1; DNA: TGTGCCAGCAGATTAACAGGGGGATATGGCTACACCTTC; CDR3: CASRLTGGYGYTF
size: few; V: TRBV6-5; J: TRBJ2-7; D: .; DNA: TGTGCCAGCAGTTACTCGAGAGCCCGATTTCCCTACGAGCAGTACTTC; CDR3: CASSYSRARFPYEQYF
size: .; V: TRBV7-3; J: TRBJ2-7; D: TRBD1; DNA: TGTGCCAGCAGCTACGACAGGGGTAGCGAGCAGTACTTC; CDR3: CASSYDRGSEQYF
size: .; V: TRBV18; J: TRBJ1-2; D: .; DNA: TGTGCCAGCTCACCAAAAACAGCTCCTACTAACTATGGCTACACCTTC; CDR3: CASSPKTAPTNYGYTF
size: .; V: TRBV11-2; J: TRBJ2-3; D: TRBD2; DNA: TGTGCCAGCAGCTGGAGACTAGCGGGAACAGATACGCAGTATTTT; CDR3: CASSWRLAGTDTQYF
size: .; V: TRBV14; J: TRBJ2-5; D: TRBD2; DNA: TGTGCCAGCAGCCAACGAATCCATGCGGGGGGGTCGGGGGAGACCCAGTACTTC; CDR3: CASSQRIHAGGSGETQYF
size: few; V: TRBV19; J: TRBJ2-3; D: .; DNA: TGTGCCAGTAGTACCGGGGGACGGCGCACAGATACGCAGTATTTT; CDR3: CASSTGGRRTDTQYF
size: .; V: TRBV6-5; J: TRBJ1-3; D: .; DNA: TGTGCCAGCAGGGGCAAGACAGTTACTGGAAACACCATATATTTT; CDR3: CASRGKTVTGNTIYF
size: .; V: TRBV19; J: TRBJ1-5; D: .; DNA: TGTGCCTCCAGGAAAACCGCTCAGCCCCAGCATTTT; CDR3: CASRKTAQPQHF
size: .; V: TRBV23-1; J: TRBJ1-6; D: .; DNA: TGCGCCAGCAGTCAGGTGGGCCCTAAACGTTATTCACCCCTCCACTTT; CDR3: CASSQVGPKRYSPLHF
size: .; V: TRBV9; J: TRBJ2-1; D: TRBD1; DNA: TGTGCCAGCAGCACCACAGGGGGCTGGGGGGAGCAGTTCTTC; CDR3: CASSTTGGWGEQFF
size: .; V: TRBV5-5; J: TRBJ2-6; D: .; DNA: TGTGCCAGCAACCGGGACATGTCCACCTCTGGGGCCAACGTCCTGACTTTC; CDR3: CASNRDMSTSGANVLTF
size: .; V: TRBV2; J: TRBJ2-3; D: TRBD2; DNA: TGTGCCAGCAGTTTTAGCGGGGTTCCGGGAACAGATACGCAGTATTTT; CDR3: CASSFSGVPGTDTQYF
size: once; V: TRBV10-1; J: TRBJ1-2; D: .; DNA: TGCGCCAGCAGTGAGGGGCTCGACACTCCCCGGGAGTTCTTC; CDR3: CASSEGLDTPREFF
size: few; V: TRBV15; J: TRBJ1-2; D: .; DNA: TGTGCCACCAGCGACAGCTACCCTAACTATGGCTACACCTTC; CDR3: CATSDSYPNYGYTF
size: .; V: TRBV5-1; J: TRBJ2-5; D: TRBD1; DNA: TGCGCCAGCAGCTTGGAAGGACAGGGTGACGGGACCCAGTACTTC; CDR3: CASSLEGQGDGTQYF
size: .; V: TRBV7-8; J: TRBJ1-2; D: TRBD1; DNA: TGTGCCAGCAGCCCTAGTGAGCAGGGGGCAGGCGGCTACACCTTC; CDR3: CASSPSEQGAGGYTF
size: .; V: TRBV5-1; J: TRBJ2-5; D: .; DNA: TGCGCCAGCAGCTTAGAACCTCTAGAGCCAGAGACCCAGTACTTC; CDR3: CASSLEPLEPETQYF
size: .; V: TRBV7-9; J: TRBJ2-1; D: TRBD1; DNA: TGTGCCAGCAGCTTAGAGACAGGGGGCATTCTTAATGAGCAGTTCTTC; CDR3: CASSLETGGILNEQFF
size: .; V: TRBV19; J: TRBJ1-6; D: .; DNA: TGTGCCAGTCGTACTAATCGGGATTCACCCCTCCACTTT; CDR3: CASRTNRDSPLHF
size: .; V: TRBV3-1/TRBV3-2; J: TRBJ2-7; D: .; DNA: TGTGCCAGCAGCGCGCCCCCCTACGAGCAGTACTTC; CDR3: CASSAPPYEQYF
size: .; V: TRBV5-4; J: TRBJ2-3; D: TRBD2; DNA: TGTGCCAGCAGCTTCCACACCCCAACTAGCGGGGGGGCGGGAGATACGCAGTATTTT; CDR3: CASSFHTPTSGGAGDTQYF
size: .; V: TRBV5-1; J: TRBJ1-4; D: TRBD1; DNA: TGCGCCAGCGGGGAGACAGGGGACATTATTGAAAAACTGTTTTTT; CDR3: CASGETGDIIEKLFF
size: few; V: TRBV6-2/TRBV6-3; J: TRBJ1-1; D: .; DNA: TGTGCCAGCAGTTATCAGAATATGAACACTGAAGCTTTCTTT; CDR3: CASSYQNMNTEAFF